This paragraph covers one T cell receptor beta chain sequence. Moderately to severely active ophthalmopathy under 3 months, CAS at least 3, NOSPECS at least 4. Amplification of the TCR beta CDR3 regions used RNA transcripts (as template). HTBI-primed first-round RT-PCR preceded second-round multiplex PCR. TCRdb reprocessed the multiplex PCR reads with MiXCR, giving one entry per CDR3 protein. Of some 750,000 distinct CDR3 sequences in the sample, roughly 41% are singletons; the top ten hold roughly 46%. The germline V and J ends were trimmed by 6 bases and 9 bases, with 9 bases remaining between them. CDR1 and CDR2 (germline): SGHTA, FQGNSA. The CDR3 length is 11 residues. The sample originates from a study of Graves' ophthalmopathy and Graves' hyperthyroidism.

The sequence was obtained from an adult man with Graves' ophthalmopathy. This chain joins TRBV7-2 and TRBJ2-1; D not resolved. The source material was peripheral blood. CDR3 protein: CASRASGEQFF. In nucleotides, the CDR3 is TGTGCCAGCAGAGCGTCCGGTGAGCAGTTCTTC.